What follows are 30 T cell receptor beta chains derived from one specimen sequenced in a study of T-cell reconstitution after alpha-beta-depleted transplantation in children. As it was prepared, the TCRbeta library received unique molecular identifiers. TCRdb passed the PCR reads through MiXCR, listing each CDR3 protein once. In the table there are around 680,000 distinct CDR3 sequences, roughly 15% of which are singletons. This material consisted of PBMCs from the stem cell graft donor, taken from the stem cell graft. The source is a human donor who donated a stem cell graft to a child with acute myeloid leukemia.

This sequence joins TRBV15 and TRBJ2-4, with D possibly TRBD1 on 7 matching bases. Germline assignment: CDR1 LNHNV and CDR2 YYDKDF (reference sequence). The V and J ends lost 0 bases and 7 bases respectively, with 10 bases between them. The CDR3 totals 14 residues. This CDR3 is CATSREAGGNIQYF. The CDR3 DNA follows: TGTGCCACCAGCAGAGAGGCAGGGGGGAACATTCAGTACTTC. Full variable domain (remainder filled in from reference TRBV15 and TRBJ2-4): DAMVIQNPRYQVTQFGKPVTLSCSQTLNHNVMYWYQQKSSQAPKLLFHYYDKDFNNEADTPDNFQSRRPNTSFCFLDIRSPGLGDTAMYLCATSREAGGNIQYFGAGTRLSVL.

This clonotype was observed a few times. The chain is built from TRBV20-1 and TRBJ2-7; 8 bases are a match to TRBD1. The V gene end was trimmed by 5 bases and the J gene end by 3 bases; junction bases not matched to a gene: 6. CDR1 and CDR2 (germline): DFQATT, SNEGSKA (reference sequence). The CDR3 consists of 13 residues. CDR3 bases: TGCAGTGCTCTTACAGGGGGGAGCTACGAGCAGTACGTC. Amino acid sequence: CSALTGGSYEQYV.

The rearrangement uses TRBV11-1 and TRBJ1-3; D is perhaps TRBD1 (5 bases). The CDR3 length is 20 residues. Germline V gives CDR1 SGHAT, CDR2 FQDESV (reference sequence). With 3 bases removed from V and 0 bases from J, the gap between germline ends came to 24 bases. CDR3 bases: TGTGCCAGCAGCTTGGTGGCGGGACCGCTGAAAGACTACTCTGGAAACACCATATATTTT. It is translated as CASSLVAGPLKDYSGNTIYF.

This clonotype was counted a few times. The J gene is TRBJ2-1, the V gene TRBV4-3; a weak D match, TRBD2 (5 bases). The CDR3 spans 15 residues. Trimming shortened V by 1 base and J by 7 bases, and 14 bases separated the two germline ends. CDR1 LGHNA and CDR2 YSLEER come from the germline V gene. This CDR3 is CASSQGTAPGNEQFF. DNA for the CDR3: TGCGCCAGCAGCCAAGGTACCGCTCCGGGGAATGAGCAGTTCTTC.

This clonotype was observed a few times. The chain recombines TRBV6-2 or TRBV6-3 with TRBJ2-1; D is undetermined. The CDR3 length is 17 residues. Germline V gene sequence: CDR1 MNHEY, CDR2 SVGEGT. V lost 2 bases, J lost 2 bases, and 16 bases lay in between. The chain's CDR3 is CASSYPPTGATYNEQFF. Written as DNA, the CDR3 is TGTGCCAGCAGTTACCCACCGACGGGTGCGACCTACAATGAGCAGTTCTTC.

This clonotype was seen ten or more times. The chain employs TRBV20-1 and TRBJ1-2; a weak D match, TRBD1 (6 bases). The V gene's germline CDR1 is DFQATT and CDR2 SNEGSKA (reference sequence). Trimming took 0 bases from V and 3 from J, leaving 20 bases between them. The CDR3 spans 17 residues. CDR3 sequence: CSARDRGTRALDYGYTF. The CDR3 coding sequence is TGCAGTGCTAGAGATCGGGGGACAAGGGCCCTAGACTATGGCTACACCTTC.

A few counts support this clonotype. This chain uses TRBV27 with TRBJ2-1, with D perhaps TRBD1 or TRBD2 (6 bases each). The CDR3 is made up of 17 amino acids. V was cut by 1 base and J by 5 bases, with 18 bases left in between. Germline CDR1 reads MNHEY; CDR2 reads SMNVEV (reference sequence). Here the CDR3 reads CASSLFGEGGKDNEQFF. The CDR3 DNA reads TGTGCCAGCAGTTTATTCGGGGAAGGGGGGAAAGACAATGAGCAGTTCTTC.

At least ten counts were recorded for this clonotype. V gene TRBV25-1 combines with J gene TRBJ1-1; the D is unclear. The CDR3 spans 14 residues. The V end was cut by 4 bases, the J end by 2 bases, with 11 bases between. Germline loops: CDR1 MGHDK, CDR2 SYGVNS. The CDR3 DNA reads TGTGCCAGCAGTGCGGTGCAGAGTAACACTGAAGCTTTCTTT. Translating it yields CASSAVQSNTEAFF.

CDR3 sequence: CATESHGSYNEQFF. For the CDR3, the DNA is TGTGCCACCGAGAGTCACGGCTCCTACAATGAGCAGTTCTTC. The chain couples TRBV24-1 to TRBJ2-1; D gene unclear. This CDR3 is 14 amino acids long. The germline gives CDR1 KGHDR, CDR2 SFDVKD. Trimming removed 9 bases from V and 0 bases from J, with 11 bases in between.

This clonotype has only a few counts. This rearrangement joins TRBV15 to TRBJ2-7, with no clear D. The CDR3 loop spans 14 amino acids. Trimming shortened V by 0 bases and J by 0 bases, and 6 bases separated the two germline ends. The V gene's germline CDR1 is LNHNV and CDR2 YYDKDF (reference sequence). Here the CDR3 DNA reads TGTGCCACCAGCAGAGAGTCATTCTCCTACGAGCAGTACTTC. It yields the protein CATSRESFSYEQYF.

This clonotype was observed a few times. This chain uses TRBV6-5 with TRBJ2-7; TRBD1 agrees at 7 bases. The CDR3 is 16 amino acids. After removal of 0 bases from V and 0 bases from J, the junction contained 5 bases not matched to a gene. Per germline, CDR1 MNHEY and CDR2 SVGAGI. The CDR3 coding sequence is TGTGCCAGCAGTTACTCCCCTCGGGACAGCTCCTACGAGCAGTACTTC. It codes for CASSYSPRDSSYEQYF.

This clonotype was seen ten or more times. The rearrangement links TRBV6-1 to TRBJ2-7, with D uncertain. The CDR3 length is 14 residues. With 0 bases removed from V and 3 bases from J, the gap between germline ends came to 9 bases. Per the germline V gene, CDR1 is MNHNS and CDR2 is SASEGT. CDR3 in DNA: TGTGCCAGCAGTGAAGCGTCCAGTTTCTACGAGCAGTACTTC. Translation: CASSEASSFYEQYF.

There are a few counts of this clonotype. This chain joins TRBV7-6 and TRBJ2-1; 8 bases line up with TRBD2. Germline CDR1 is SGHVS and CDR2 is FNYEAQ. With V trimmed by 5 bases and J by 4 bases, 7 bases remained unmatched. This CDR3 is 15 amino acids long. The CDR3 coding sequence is TGTGCCAGCAGCGCCGCCAGCGGGGGATACAATGAGCAGTTCTTC. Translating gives CASSAASGGYNEQFF.

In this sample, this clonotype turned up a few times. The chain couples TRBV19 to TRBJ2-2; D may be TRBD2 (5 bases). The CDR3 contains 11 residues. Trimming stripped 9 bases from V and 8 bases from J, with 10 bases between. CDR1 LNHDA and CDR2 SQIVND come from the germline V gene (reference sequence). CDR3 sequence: CASGDVGELFF. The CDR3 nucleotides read TGTGCCAGCGGGGATGTGGGGGAGCTGTTTTTT.

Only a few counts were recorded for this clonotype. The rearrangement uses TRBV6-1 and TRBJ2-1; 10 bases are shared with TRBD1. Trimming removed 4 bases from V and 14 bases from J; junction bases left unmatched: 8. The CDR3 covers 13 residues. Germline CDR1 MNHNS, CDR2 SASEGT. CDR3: CASSGTGGGKKFF. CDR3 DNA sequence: TGTGCCAGCAGTGGGACAGGGGGAGGTAAGAAGTTCTTC.

The CDR3 loop reads CSAQSQGARYGYTF. DNA for the CDR3: TGCAGTGCTCAATCTCAGGGGGCGAGATATGGCTACACCTTC. The J gene is TRBJ1-2, the V gene TRBV20-1; TRBD1 matches at 8 bases. Germline CDR1 DFQATT, CDR2 SNEGSKA (reference sequence). This CDR3 region has 14 residues. V was clipped by 5 bases and J by 5 bases; unmatched bases: 10.

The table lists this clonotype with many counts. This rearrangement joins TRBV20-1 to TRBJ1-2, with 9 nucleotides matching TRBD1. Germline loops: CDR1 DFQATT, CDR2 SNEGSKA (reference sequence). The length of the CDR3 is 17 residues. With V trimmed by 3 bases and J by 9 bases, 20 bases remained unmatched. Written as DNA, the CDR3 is TGCAGTGCTAGTCCGGGGACAGGGTGGGTTGGACAAACAAGCTACACCTTC. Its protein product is CSASPGTGWVGQTSYTF.

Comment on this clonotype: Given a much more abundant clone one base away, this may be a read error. CDR3: CASSKAGTNTGGLFF. CDR3 nucleotide sequence: TGTGCCAGCAGTAAGGCAGGGACCAACACCGGGGGGCTGTTTTTT. The chain carries TRBV6-1 and TRBJ2-2; a possible D gene is TRBD2 (6 bases). The CDR3 runs 15 residues. Germline V gene data show CDR1 as MNHNS and CDR2 as SASEGT.

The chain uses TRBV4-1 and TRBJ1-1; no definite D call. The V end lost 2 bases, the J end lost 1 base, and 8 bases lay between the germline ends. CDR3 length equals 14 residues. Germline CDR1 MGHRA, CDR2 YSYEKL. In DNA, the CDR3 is TGCGCCAGCAGCCAACTCGACGGGAACACTGAAGCTTTCTTT. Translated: CASSQLDGNTEAFF.

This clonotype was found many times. The CDR3 DNA follows: TGTGCCAGCAGTTGGGGGACAGCCAGCTCTGGAAACACCATATATTTT. It translates to CASSWGTASSGNTIYF. The gene calls are TRBV12-3 or TRBV12-4 and TRBJ1-3; TRBD1 matches at 7 bases. With V trimmed by 4 bases and J by 0 bases, 6 bases remained unmatched. This CDR3 is built from 16 residues.

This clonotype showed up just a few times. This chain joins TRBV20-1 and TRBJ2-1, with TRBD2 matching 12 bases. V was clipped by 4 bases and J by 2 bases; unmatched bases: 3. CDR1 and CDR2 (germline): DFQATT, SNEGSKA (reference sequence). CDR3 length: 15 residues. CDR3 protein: CSATSGGAAYNEQFF. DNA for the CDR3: TGCAGTGCTACTAGCGGGGGGGCCGCCTACAATGAGCAGTTCTTC.

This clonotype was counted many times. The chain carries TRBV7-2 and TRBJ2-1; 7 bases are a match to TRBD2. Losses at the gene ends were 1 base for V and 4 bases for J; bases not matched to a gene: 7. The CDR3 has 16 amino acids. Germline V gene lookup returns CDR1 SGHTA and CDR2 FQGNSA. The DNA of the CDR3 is TGTGCCAGCAGCTTAGGGACCGGGACTATATACAATGAGCAGTTCTTC. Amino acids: CASSLGTGTIYNEQFF. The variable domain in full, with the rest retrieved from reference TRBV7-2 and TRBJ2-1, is GAGVSQSPSNKVTEKGKDVELRCDPISGHTALYWYRQSLGQGLEFLIYFQGNSAPDKSGLPSDRFSAERTGGSVSTLTIQRTQQEDSAVYLCASSLGTGTIYNEQFFGPGTRLTVL.

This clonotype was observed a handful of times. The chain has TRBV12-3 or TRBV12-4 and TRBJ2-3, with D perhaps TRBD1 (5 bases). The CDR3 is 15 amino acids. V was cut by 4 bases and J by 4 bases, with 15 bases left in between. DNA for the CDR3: TGTGCCAGCAGTTCAGGGAATCGGCGTCCAGATACGCAGTATTTT. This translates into CASSSGNRRPDTQYF.

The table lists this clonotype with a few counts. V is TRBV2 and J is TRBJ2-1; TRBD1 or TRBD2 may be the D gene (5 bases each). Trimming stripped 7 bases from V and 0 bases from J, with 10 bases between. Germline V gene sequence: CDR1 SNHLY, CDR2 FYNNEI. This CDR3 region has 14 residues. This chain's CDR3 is CASTGLSSYNEQFF. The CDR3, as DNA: TGTGCCAGCACGGGGCTAAGCTCCTACAATGAGCAGTTCTTC.

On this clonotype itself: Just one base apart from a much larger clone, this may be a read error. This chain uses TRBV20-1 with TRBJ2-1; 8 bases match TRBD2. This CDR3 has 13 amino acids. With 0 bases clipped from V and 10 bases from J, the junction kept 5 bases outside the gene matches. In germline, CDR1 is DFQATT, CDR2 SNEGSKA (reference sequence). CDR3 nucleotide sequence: TGCAGTGCTAGAGATAGGGCGGGAGGAGAGCAGTTCTTC. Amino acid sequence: CSARDRAGGEQFF.

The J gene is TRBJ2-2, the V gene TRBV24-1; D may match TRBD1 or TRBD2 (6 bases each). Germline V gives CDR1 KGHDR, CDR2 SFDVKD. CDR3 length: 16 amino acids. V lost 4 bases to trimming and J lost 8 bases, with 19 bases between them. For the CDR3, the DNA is TGTGCCACCAGTGAAGCCTATGTGGGGGGCGATGGGGAGCTGTTTTTT. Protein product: CATSEAYVGGDGELFF.

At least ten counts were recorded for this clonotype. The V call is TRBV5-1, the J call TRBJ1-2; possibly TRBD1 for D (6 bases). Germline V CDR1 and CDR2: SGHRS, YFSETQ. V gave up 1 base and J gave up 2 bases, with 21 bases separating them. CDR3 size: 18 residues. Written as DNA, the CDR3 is TGCGCCAGCAGCTTGCCGGATATGGGAAGACAGGAGAACTATGGCTACACCTTC. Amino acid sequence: CASSLPDMGRQENYGYTF.

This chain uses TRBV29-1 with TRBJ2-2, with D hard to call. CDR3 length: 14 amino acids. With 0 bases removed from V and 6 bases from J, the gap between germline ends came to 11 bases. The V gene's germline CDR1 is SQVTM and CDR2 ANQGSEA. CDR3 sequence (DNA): TGCAGCGTTGAAGATGCGCAGTCATCCGGGGAGCTGTTTTTT. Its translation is CSVEDAQSSGELFF.

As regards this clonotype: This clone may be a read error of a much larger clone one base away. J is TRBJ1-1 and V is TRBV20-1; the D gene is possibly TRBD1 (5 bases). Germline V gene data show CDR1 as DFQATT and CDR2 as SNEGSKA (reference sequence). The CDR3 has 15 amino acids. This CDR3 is CRARVGGVRNTEAFF. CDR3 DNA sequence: TGCCGTGCTAGAGTGGGAGGGGTAAGGAACACTGAAGCTTTCTTT.

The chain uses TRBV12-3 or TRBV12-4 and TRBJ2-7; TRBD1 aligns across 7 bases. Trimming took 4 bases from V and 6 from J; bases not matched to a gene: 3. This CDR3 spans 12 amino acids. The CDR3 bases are TGTGCCAGCAGTTCAGGGGGACGCGAGCAGTACGTC. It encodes CASSSGGREQYV.